Below, 12 T cell receptor beta chains from the same sample are listed, as sequenced in a study of shared clonotypes between healthy human individuals. Data came from immunoSEQ multiplex PCR; TCRdb stores just in-frame clones and leaves some out. Of around 2.3 million clones in the sample, around 95% were seen once. The sequenced material came from naive CD4+ T cells sorted from blood. Indicated subset: CD45RA+ positively selected. These TCRs come from a man younger than 35 in good health.

In its sample, this clone was seen once. This chain joins TRBV28 and TRBJ2-4; D is unclear. Germline loops: CDR1 MDHEN, CDR2 SYDVKM. V lost 9 bases to trimming and J lost 4 bases, with 4 bases between them. The CDR3 extends over 10 amino acids. The CDR3 coding sequence is TGTGCCAGAGGAAAAAACATTCAGTACTTC. Translating gives CARGKNIQYF.

The rearrangement links TRBV18 to TRBJ1-6, with a weak D call TRBD1 (5 bases). The CDR3 sequence is 15 residues long. Deletions cut 0 bases from V and 10 bases from J, with 13 bases between. Germline V gives CDR1 KGHSH, CDR2 LQKENI. The CDR3 coding sequence is TGTGCCAGCTCACCACCGAACAGGATGGGCTCACCCCTCCACTTT. This encodes CASSPPNRMGSPLHF.

The J gene is TRBJ2-1, the V gene TRBV27; 11 bases agree with TRBD2. The V and J ends lost 5 bases and 7 bases, in that order; junction bases with no gene match: 10. Germline-derived CDR1 and CDR2 are MNHEY and SMNVEV (reference sequence). There are 16 residues in the CDR3. CDR3 nucleotide sequence: TGTGCCAGCAGTGGACCGATACTAGCGGGAGCTAATGAGCAGTTCTTC. Encoded protein: CASSGPILAGANEQFF.

Remarks on this clone: A junction boundary mismatches the germline segment, possibly from a read error. The chain is built from TRBV10-3 and TRBJ2-3; the D gene is possibly TRBD2 (5 bases). The V gene's germline CDR1 is ENHRY and CDR2 SYGVKD. This CDR3 contains 12 residues. CDR3 sequence: CAISDGISLTFF. Here the CDR3 DNA reads TGTGCCATCAGTGACGGGATCTCCTTGACCTTTTTT.

This chain connects TRBV5-1 to TRBJ1-3; the D is unclear. Germline CDR1 and CDR2: SGHRS and YFSETQ. CDR3 size: 15 residues. Trimming took 0 bases from V and 4 from J, leaving 11 bases between them. This CDR3 reads CASSLGQIEGNTIYF. CDR3 DNA sequence: TGCGCCAGCAGCTTGGGGCAGATCGAAGGAAACACCATATATTTT.

V gene TRBV4-1 combines with J gene TRBJ2-4, with no clear D. This CDR3 contains 15 residues. V shed 1 base and J shed 2 bases, with 9 bases lying between them. Germline values: CDR1 MGHRA, CDR2 YSYEKL. The CDR3 here is CASSQVVLTKNIQYF. As DNA, the CDR3 is TGCGCCAGCAGCCAAGTGGTCTTAACCAAAAACATTCAGTACTTC.

The rearrangement uses TRBV2 and TRBJ1-5; D gene ambiguous. CDR3 length: 15 residues. The V and J ends lost 6 bases and 2 bases respectively, with 14 bases between them. Germline CDR1 is SNHLY and CDR2 is FYNNEI. The CDR3 spells CASSERMAGNQPQHF. The CDR3 DNA reads as TGTGCCAGCAGCGAAAGAATGGCAGGCAATCAGCCCCAGCATTTT.

The V call is TRBV2, the J call TRBJ1-1, with 9 bases that match TRBD1. In germline, CDR1 is SNHLY, CDR2 FYNNEI. J gave up 8 bases and V 0 bases, and 4 bases lay outside the gene matches. The length of the CDR3 is 14 residues. This CDR3 reads CASSEAGQGGEAFF. CDR3 nucleotide sequence: TGTGCCAGCAGTGAAGCGGGACAGGGAGGGGAAGCTTTCTTT.

The rearrangement joins TRBV7-9 to TRBJ1-2; 10 bases match TRBD1. Germline V gene lookup returns CDR1 SEHNR and CDR2 FQNEAQ (reference sequence). The CDR3 sequence is 14 residues long. V dropped 1 base and J dropped 4; count of bases not matched to a gene: 0. The chain's CDR3 is CASSLGQGAYGYTF. The CDR3 DNA sequence: TGTGCCAGCAGCTTAGGACAGGGGGCCTATGGCTACACCTTC.

This chain connects TRBV10-3 to TRBJ1-1; the D gene is possibly TRBD1 (5 bases). The V gene's germline CDR1 is ENHRY and CDR2 SYGVKD. This CDR3 comprises 16 residues. Trimming stripped 4 bases from V and 0 bases from J, with 15 bases between. CDR3 amino acids: CAISGQGPTLNTEAFF. The CDR3 DNA is TGTGCCATCAGTGGGCAGGGACCGACTTTGAACACTGAAGCTTTCTTT.

CDR3 in DNA: TGTGCCAGCAGTTTATCGCGGAACACAGATACGCAGTATTTT. The encoded protein is CASSLSRNTDTQYF. J is TRBJ2-3 and V is TRBV27; D call uncertain. V was trimmed by 0 bases and J by 2 bases, leaving 6 bases between them. Germline V gene lookup returns CDR1 MNHEY and CDR2 SMNVEV (reference sequence). This CDR3 has 14 residues.

This clone has just one count. Other nucleotide sequences in the sample specify the same CDR3. This chain links TRBV18 with TRBJ2-5; 7 bases are shared with TRBD2. Germline V gene sequence: CDR1 KGHSH, CDR2 LQKENI. The CDR3 covers 15 residues. J gave up 1 base and V 2 bases, and 4 bases lay outside the gene matches. This CDR3 reads CASSPVSGIQETQYF. CDR3 DNA: TGTGCCAGCTCACCAGTGAGCGGGATCCAAGAGACCCAGTACTTC.